One sample yielded the 17 T cell receptor beta chains listed below, sequenced in a study of T cell responses to AZD1222 COVID-19 vaccine. TCRdb's table, derived via immunoSEQ multiplex PCR, lists solely in-frame clones and lacks some. Of some 22,000 clones listed, 65% to 90% are singletons. Sequences were derived from peripheral blood, sampled on day 0 of AZD1222 vaccination. The receptors stem from an adult in good health.

The chain is built from TRBV6-5 and TRBJ1-1; D gene unclear. Per the germline V gene, CDR1 is MNHEY and CDR2 is SVGAGI. V lost 0 bases to trimming and J lost 2 bases, with 4 bases between them. There are 13 residues in the CDR3. CDR3 DNA: TGTGCCAGCAGTTACTCTGTCAACACTGAAGCTTTCTTT. This sequence encodes CASSYSVNTEAFF.

This chain uses TRBV6-2 or TRBV6-3 with TRBJ1-3; D call uncertain. The CDR3 runs 19 residues. From germline, CDR1 is MNHEY and CDR2 SVGEGT. Trimming took off 2 bases at V and 0 bases at J, with 20 bases between the two ends. The CDR3 loop reads CASSYGPAIVRTSGNTIYF. CDR3 DNA sequence: TGTGCCAGCAGTTACGGACCGGCGATAGTTCGAACCTCTGGAAACACCATATATTTT.

This clone was observed a few times. The chain combines TRBV14 with TRBJ1-3; no clear D. Trimming took off 0 bases at V and 2 bases at J, with 11 bases between the two ends. CDR1 is SGHDN, CDR2 FVKESK, per germline. CDR3 length equals 16 residues. The CDR3 sequence: CASSQDRHWTGNTIYF. The CDR3 DNA reads as TGTGCCAGCAGCCAAGATCGGCATTGGACTGGAAACACCATATATTTT.

The chain links TRBV9 to TRBJ2-1; the D call may be TRBD1 or TRBD2 (5 bases each). Germline V gene data show CDR1 as SGDLS and CDR2 as YYNGEE. The CDR3 is 15 residues long. V was shortened by 0 bases and J by 9 bases, with 16 bases between the two germline ends. CDR3 sequence reads: CASSVAGTRNVEQFF. Here the CDR3 DNA reads TGTGCCAGCAGCGTAGCTGGGACCCGTAACGTTGAGCAGTTCTTC.

V and J are TRBV19 and TRBJ2-7; D not resolved. Trimming shortened V by 2 bases and J by 3 bases, and 11 bases separated the two germline ends. Germline V gene lookup returns CDR1 LNHDA and CDR2 SQIVND (reference sequence). This CDR3 has 14 residues. CDR3 coding DNA: TGTGCCAGTAGTATAATTGGCGGAATCTACGAGCAGTACTTC. Protein product: CASSIIGGIYEQYF. Together with reference TRBV19 and TRBJ2-7, the CDR3 gives the full variable domain: DGGITQSPKYLFRKEGQNVTLSCEQNLNHDAMYWYRQDPGQGLRLIYYSQIVNDFQKGDIAEGYSVSREKKESFPLTVTSAQKNPTAFYLCASSIIGGIYEQYFGPGTRLTVT.

The chain combines TRBV28 with TRBJ2-1, with 10 bases fitting TRBD2. The germline V gene encodes CDR1 MDHEN and CDR2 SYDVKM. The CDR3 sequence is 15 residues long. Losses at the gene ends were 2 bases for V and 14 bases for J; bases not matched to a gene: 12. The DNA for the CDR3 is TGTGCCAGCAGTTTAGGAGGGAGATCTAGCGGGAGTAAGTTCTTC. Its protein product is CASSLGGRSSGSKFF.

The rearrangement links TRBV15 to TRBJ2-1, with 16 bases matching TRBD2. CDR3 size: 19 residues. V lost 2 bases, J lost 5 bases, and 9 bases stayed unmatched. Germline-derived CDR1 and CDR2 are LNHNV and YYDKDF (reference sequence). The CDR3 nucleotides are TGTGCCACCAGCAGATTCGCCGGGACTAGCGGGAGGGTCCACAATGAGCAGTTCTTC. Translated, it gives CATSRFAGTSGRVHNEQFF.

This chain connects TRBV30 to TRBJ2-7; D unresolved. CDR3 length: 13 amino acids. Trimming removed 3 bases from V and 4 bases from J, with 13 bases in between. Germline V gene lookup returns CDR1 GTSNPN and CDR2 SVGIG (reference sequence). CDR3 sequence (DNA): TGTGCCTGGAGAGGTGGCAGGTCGTACGAGCAGTACTTC. It specifies CAWRGGRSYEQYF.

This clone has only a few counts. The rearrangement uses TRBV6-5 and TRBJ2-7; TRBD2 matches at 12 bases. V lost 2 bases, J lost 2 bases, and 4 bases stayed unmatched. Germline CDR1 and CDR2: MNHEY and SVGAGI. CDR3 length: 16 residues. In nucleotides, the CDR3 is TGTGCCAGCAGTTACACACTAGCGGGGGGCGCCTACGAGCAGTACTTC. Protein: CASSYTLAGGAYEQYF.

The chain carries TRBV11-2 and TRBJ2-2; 7 positions match TRBD1. Germline loops: CDR1 SGHAT, CDR2 FQNNGV. This CDR3 is 16 amino acids long. V shed 5 bases and J 5 bases; nucleotides not matched to a gene: 11. The CDR3 DNA reads as TGTGCCAGCAGCCGTAATCAGGGGGTAGGAACCGGGGAGCTGTTTTTT. It yields the protein CASSRNQGVGTGELFF.

The chain joins TRBV11-1 to TRBJ2-3; no reliable D call. The V and J ends lost 1 base and 3 bases respectively, with 11 bases between them. This CDR3 region has 15 residues. Germline assignment: CDR1 SGHAT and CDR2 FQDESV (reference sequence). The chain's CDR3 is CASSLVAGLTDTQYF. DNA for the CDR3: TGTGCCAGCAGCTTAGTGGCCGGGTTAACAGATACGCAGTATTTT.

The rearrangement links TRBV7-8 to TRBJ2-7; the D gene could be TRBD1 or TRBD2 (5 bases each). There are 14 residues in the CDR3. V was cut by 1 base and J by 3 bases, with 10 bases left in between. Germline CDR1 is SGHVS and CDR2 is FQNEAQ. In nucleotides, the CDR3 is TGTGCCAGCAGCTTAGTAGGGGACGACTACGAGCAGTACTTC. Amino acids: CASSLVGDDYEQYF.

This clone was counted a few times. V usage is TRBV4-3 and J usage is TRBJ2-7; 10 nucleotides line up with TRBD2. CDR3 size: 16 residues. J was trimmed by 3 bases and V by 0 bases; bases with no gene match: 5. Germline CDR1 reads LGHNA; CDR2 reads YSLEER. CDR3 bases: TGCGCCAGCAGCCAAGATTGGCCTAGCGGGAGCTACGAGCAGTACTTC. It yields the protein CASSQDWPSGSYEQYF.

The gene calls are TRBV6-5 and TRBJ2-4, with 12 bases fitting TRBD2. The germline gives CDR1 MNHEY, CDR2 SVGAGI. There are 15 residues in the CDR3. V was clipped by 4 bases and J by 4 bases; unmatched bases: 2. The CDR3 loop reads CASSSGTSGKNIQYF. CDR3 nucleotide sequence: TGTGCCAGCAGTTCCGGGACTAGCGGGAAAAACATTCAGTACTTC.

This chain joins TRBV4-2 and TRBJ2-1; TRBD1 matches at 10 bases. V trimming: 6 bases; J trimming: 10 bases; junction bases outside the gene matches: 9. CDR3 length: 14 residues. Germline V gene data show CDR1 as LGHNA and CDR2 as YNFKEQ. CDR3 region: CASRRQGADGEQFF. DNA of the CDR3: TGTGCCAGCAGAAGACAGGGGGCAGATGGGGAGCAGTTCTTC.

V and J are TRBV7-9 and TRBJ1-4, with D unclear. CDR1 and CDR2 (germline): SEHNR, FQNEAQ (reference sequence). Trimming removed 7 bases at V and 7 bases at J, with 13 bases between. CDR3 size: 13 residues. The CDR3 sequence is CASNTSPVEKLFF. The CDR3 DNA reads as TGTGCCAGCAACACCTCCCCCGTTGAAAAACTGTTTTTT.

This rearrangement joins TRBV5-1 to TRBJ2-2, with D perhaps matching TRBD1 (5 bases). In germline, CDR1 is SGHRS, CDR2 YFSETQ. The CDR3 length is 14 residues. V was trimmed by 7 bases and J by 0 bases, leaving 10 bases between them. CDR3 protein: CASEGAPNTGELFF. The CDR3 DNA reads TGCGCCAGCGAAGGGGCCCCGAACACCGGGGAGCTGTTTTTT. The full variable domain, rest sourced from reference TRBV5-1 and TRBJ2-2, is KAGVTQTPRYLIKTRGQQVTLSCSPISGHRSVSWYQQTPGQGLQFLFEYFSETQRNKGNFPGRFSGRQFSNSRSEMNVSTLELGDSALYLCASEGAPNTGELFFGEGSRLTVL.